A selection of T cell receptor beta chains follows, all from one sample in a study of blood T cell repertoires in COVID-19. The method was immunoSEQ multiplex PCR; TCRdb's version includes in-frame clones alone and lacks a portion of them. The sample has about 310,000 clones, roughly 86% seen once. What was sequenced was PBMCs or T cells enriched from blood (not recorded which). Receptors were obtained from a woman under 40 who had recovered from COVID-19. Each CDR3 is given with its conserved first and last residue. The order of the fields is V gene, J gene, D gene, clone size, CDR3 protein, CDR3 DNA. The D gene is left open where the match is weak. Only some rows state a clone size, as once, few, many or a class for expanded clones.

V gene: TRBV7-5
J gene: TRBJ1-2
D gene: .
clone size: .
CDR3 protein: CARNVPRGTGTDYGYTF
CDR3 DNA: TGTGCCAGAAACGTCCCTCGGGGGACGGGGACAGATTATGGCTACACCTTC

V gene: TRBV27
J gene: TRBJ2-3
D gene: TRBD2
clone size: once
CDR3 protein: CASSATSGITDTQYF
CDR3 DNA: TGTGCCAGCAGTGCGACTAGCGGAATTACAGATACGCAGTATTTT

V gene: TRBV9
J gene: TRBJ2-1
D gene: .
clone size: .
CDR3 protein: CASSISSETYNEQFF
CDR3 DNA: TGTGCCAGCAGCATTTCTAGCGAGACCTACAATGAGCAGTTCTTC

V gene: TRBV6-1
J gene: TRBJ1-5
D gene: .
clone size: .
CDR3 protein: CASSDPPRSKNQPQHF
CDR3 DNA: TGTGCCAGCAGTGATCCCCCTAGGTCCAAGAATCAGCCCCAGCATTTT

V gene: TRBV30
J gene: TRBJ2-7
D gene: TRBD2
clone size: .
CDR3 protein: CAWSRLAGDIEQYF
CDR3 DNA: TGTGCCTGGAGCCGACTAGCGGGAGATATTGAGCAGTACTTC

V gene: TRBV19
J gene: TRBJ1-6
D gene: .
clone size: .
CDR3 protein: CASRKAGAPYNSPLHF
CDR3 DNA: TGTGCCAGTCGAAAGGCGGGCGCTCCCTATAATTCACCCCTCCACTTT

V gene: TRBV18
J gene: TRBJ1-3
D gene: .
clone size: once
CDR3 protein: CASSLDPAGNTIYF
CDR3 DNA: TGTGCCAGCTCACTTGATCCAGCTGGAAACACCATATATTTT

V gene: TRBV14
J gene: TRBJ1-5
D gene: .
clone size: few
CDR3 protein: CARALTGRKHSNQPQHF
CDR3 DNA: TGTGCCAGGGCCCTTACAGGTAGGAAGCATAGCAATCAGCCCCAGCATTTT

V gene: TRBV29-1
J gene: TRBJ1-1
D gene: TRBD1
clone size: .
CDR3 protein: CSVEGTGTGLTEAFF
CDR3 DNA: TGCAGCGTTGAAGGCACCGGGACAGGTCTCACTGAAGCTTTCTTT

V gene: TRBV1
J gene: TRBJ2-3
D gene: .
clone size: .
CDR3 protein: CTSSQPKTSDSTDTQYF
CDR3 DNA: TGCACCAGCAGCCAACCCAAGACTAGCGATAGCACAGATACGCAGTATTTT

V gene: TRBV6-1
J gene: TRBJ1-2
D gene: .
clone size: .
CDR3 protein: CASSEADGQGYGYTF
CDR3 DNA: TGTGCCAGCAGTGAAGCCGACGGGCAGGGGTACGGCTACACCTTC